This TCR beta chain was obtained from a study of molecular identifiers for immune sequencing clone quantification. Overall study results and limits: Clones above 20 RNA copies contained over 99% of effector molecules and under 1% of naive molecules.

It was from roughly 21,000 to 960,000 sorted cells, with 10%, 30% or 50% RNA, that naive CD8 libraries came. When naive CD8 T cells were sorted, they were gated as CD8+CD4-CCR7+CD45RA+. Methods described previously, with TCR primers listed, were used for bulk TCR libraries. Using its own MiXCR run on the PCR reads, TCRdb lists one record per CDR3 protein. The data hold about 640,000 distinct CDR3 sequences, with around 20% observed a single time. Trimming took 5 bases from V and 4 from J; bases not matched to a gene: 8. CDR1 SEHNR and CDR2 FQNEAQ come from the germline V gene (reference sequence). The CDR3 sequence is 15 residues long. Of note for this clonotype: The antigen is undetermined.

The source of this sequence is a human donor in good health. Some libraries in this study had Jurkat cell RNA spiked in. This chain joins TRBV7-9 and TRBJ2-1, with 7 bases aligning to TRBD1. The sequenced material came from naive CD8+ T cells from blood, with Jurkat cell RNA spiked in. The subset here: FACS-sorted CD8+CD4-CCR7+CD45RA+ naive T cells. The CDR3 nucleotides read TGTGCCAGCAGCCATGGGGGACAGCCTTACAATGAGCAGTTCTTC. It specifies CASSHGGQPYNEQFF.